Presented here are 26 T cell receptor beta chains from one specimen sequenced in a study of blood T cell repertoires in COVID-19. The assay was immunoSEQ multiplex PCR, and TCRdb's table has in-frame clones only and misses some. Among about 90,000 clones, around 85% were seen once, and the ten largest hold approximately 10%. Material for sequencing was peripheral blood. These receptors were obtained from a woman in her 70s with active or convalescent COVID-19.

This clone was seen only a few times. The chain combines TRBV6-5 with TRBJ1-2; 7 nucleotides match TRBD1. In germline, CDR1 is MNHEY, CDR2 SVGAGI. With 7 bases clipped from V and 4 bases from J, the junction kept 6 bases outside the gene matches. This CDR3 is 13 amino acids long. CDR3 loop: CASKRDSIYGYTF. CDR3 DNA sequence: TGTGCCAGCAAGAGGGACAGCATCTATGGCTACACCTTC.

The genes are TRBV5-1 and TRBJ2-1; tentatively, D is TRBD1 (5 bases). The CDR3 has 12 amino acids. V was cut by 0 bases and J by 9 bases, with 7 bases left in between. CDR1 is SGHRS, CDR2 YFSETQ, per germline. The CDR3 sequence: CASSLEGPEQFF. CDR3 bases: TGCGCCAGCAGCTTGGAGGGGCCTGAGCAGTTCTTC.

This clone was observed a single time. The chain links TRBV7-2 to TRBJ1-1, with D possibly TRBD1 on 6 matching bases. The CDR3 has 13 residues. V lost 10 bases and J 1 base, leaving 13 bases between the germline ends. CDR1 is SGHTA, CDR2 FQGNSA, per germline. In DNA, the CDR3 is TGTGCCACCAACAGGGATGGGAACACTGAAGCTTTCTTT. It codes for CATNRDGNTEAFF.

The V call is TRBV12-3 or TRBV12-4, the J call TRBJ1-6, with D possibly TRBD1 on 6 matching bases. The V gene lost 5 bases and the J gene lost 8 bases, with 10 bases spanning the gap. The CDR3 sequence is 13 residues long. CDR3: CASSTGFDSPLHF. The CDR3 region has the DNA TGTGCCAGCAGTACAGGGTTTGATTCACCCCTCCACTTT.

The chain is built from TRBV28 and TRBJ2-3; 7 nucleotides line up with TRBD2. Trimming removed 3 bases from V and 7 bases from J; junction bases left unmatched: 10. CDR3 length: 15 residues. Germline V CDR1 and CDR2: MDHEN, SYDVKM. CDR3 coding DNA: TGTGCCAGCAGTTTCTCCGGGGGGAGAAGGAATACGCAGTATTTT. Amino acids: CASSFSGGRRNTQYF.

The table lists this clone with a count of one. The chain is built from TRBV18 and TRBJ1-1; 7 nucleotides align to TRBD1. Germline V lookup: CDR1 KGHSH, CDR2 LQKENI. The junction had 5 bases not matched to a gene; V was cut back by 6 bases and J by 4 bases. The CDR3 length is 13 residues. The CDR3 DNA reads as TGTGCCAGCTCGTCAGGGGGTGGCACTGAAGCTTTCTTT. This gives the protein CASSSGGGTEAFF.

DNA of the CDR3: TGCAGCGTTGGTCGGGGACAGGGGACTGTGGGGGAGCAGTACTTC. Protein sequence: CSVGRGQGTVGEQYF. This chain links TRBV29-1 with TRBJ2-7; 10 positions match TRBD1. This CDR3 has 15 residues. In germline, CDR1 is SQVTM, CDR2 ANQGSEA. V was clipped by 4 bases and J by 7 bases; unmatched bases: 13.

This clone was seen only once. J is TRBJ2-5 and V is TRBV7-9; 9 nucleotides agree with TRBD2. Germline CDR1 is SEHNR and CDR2 is FQNEAQ (reference sequence). The J segment lost 5 bases and the V segment lost 1 base, leaving 2 bases of the junction unmatched. The CDR3 length is 14 residues. CDR3 in DNA: TGTGCCAGCAGCTTAGTTGCGGGAGGGGAGACCCAGTACTTC. Amino acids: CASSLVAGGETQYF.

The chain uses TRBV11-2 and TRBJ2-1; 10 bases align to TRBD2. Germline CDR1 reads SGHAT; CDR2 reads FQNNGV. The CDR3 has 15 residues. V trimming: 5 bases; J trimming: 5 bases; junction bases outside the gene matches: 6. CDR3 amino acids: CASSPRTSGNNEQFF. The DNA for the CDR3 is TGTGCCAGCAGCCCCAGGACTAGCGGCAACAATGAGCAGTTCTTC.

This clone was seen only a few times. V gene TRBV7-2 combines with J gene TRBJ2-4; TRBD1 agrees at 10 bases. J lost 5 bases, V lost 6 bases, and 4 bases had no gene match. The CDR3 is made up of 14 amino acids. Germline V lookup: CDR1 SGHTA, CDR2 FQGNSA. The CDR3 bases are TGTGCCAGCAGTTTTGACAGGGGGCAAAACATTCAGTACTTC. It codes for CASSFDRGQNIQYF.

V and J are TRBV6-2 or TRBV6-3 and TRBJ1-5; weak D call: TRBD1 (6 bases). CDR3 size: 14 residues. The V gene's germline CDR1 is MNHEY and CDR2 SVGEGT. The V gene lost 6 bases and the J gene lost 7 bases, with 16 bases spanning the gap. The chain's CDR3 is CASSNRQVRQPQHF. CDR3 sequence (DNA): TGTGCCAGCAGCAATAGACAGGTTCGCCAGCCCCAGCATTTT.

The rearrangement uses TRBV6-5 and TRBJ1-2, with a weak D call TRBD1 (5 bases). Germline-derived CDR1 and CDR2 are MNHEY and SVGAGI. The CDR3 consists of 16 residues. Between the trimmed V and J ends, which lost 4 bases and 9 bases, there was a span of 24 bases. The CDR3 DNA follows: TGTGCCAGCAGTTTCAGATGGGGGGACTTCATGTCCCGCTACACCTTC. This encodes CASSFRWGDFMSRYTF.

The CDR3 coding sequence is TGCGCCAGCAGTGACTTCGGGACAGGGGTTAATGAGCAGTTCTTC. It encodes CASSDFGTGVNEQFF. The chain carries TRBV10-1 and TRBJ2-1; the match to TRBD1 covers 10 bases. V dropped 3 bases and J dropped 7; count of bases not matched to a gene: 6. This CDR3 comprises 15 residues. CDR1 is WNHNN and CDR2 is SYGVQD in the germline V gene (reference sequence).

V usage is TRBV5-4 and J usage is TRBJ2-7; the D gene is possibly TRBD1 (7 bases). The germline V gene encodes CDR1 SGHNT and CDR2 YYREEE (reference sequence). V was trimmed by 4 bases and J by 1 base, leaving 27 bases between them. The CDR3 has 19 amino acids. The DNA for the CDR3 is TGTGCCAGCAGCCGGGGGCGAGGAGGGGGCTTATTCCGGTCCTACGAGCAGTACTTC. Encoded protein: CASSRGRGGGLFRSYEQYF.

The chain combines TRBV30 with TRBJ1-5, with D maybe TRBD1 (6 bases). CDR3 length equals 14 residues. Germline V gene lookup returns CDR1 GTSNPN and CDR2 SVGIG (reference sequence). V shed 1 base and J shed 0 bases, with 7 bases lying between them. The CDR3 reads CAWSADSSNQPQHF. The CDR3 DNA reads as TGTGCCTGGAGTGCGGACAGTAGCAATCAGCCCCAGCATTTT.

This clone has a single count. The V and J genes are TRBV5-6 and TRBJ1-3; D perhaps matches TRBD1 (6 bases). Trimming shortened V by 2 bases and J by 0 bases, and 6 bases separated the two germline ends. Germline-derived CDR1 and CDR2 are SGHDT and YYEEEE. CDR3 length: 14 residues. This chain's CDR3 is CASSLQGSGNTIYF. CDR3 sequence (DNA): TGTGCCAGCAGCTTACAGGGCTCTGGAAACACCATATATTTT.

CDR3 protein: CASSSRGGGREAGYTF. Written as DNA, the CDR3 is TGTGCCAGCAGCTCCAGAGGGGGGGGGCGAGAGGCAGGCTACACCTTC. V gene TRBV7-2 combines with J gene TRBJ1-2, with D maybe TRBD1 (6 bases). Germline lookup yields CDR1 SGHTA and CDR2 FQGNSA. CDR3 size: 16 residues. The germline V and J ends were trimmed by 4 bases and 8 bases, with 23 bases remaining between them.

In this sample, this clone turned up once. The chain combines TRBV6-2 or TRBV6-3 with TRBJ1-4; D might be TRBD1 (6 bases). CDR1 and CDR2 (germline): MNHEY, SVGEGT. This CDR3 comprises 16 residues. V dropped 6 bases and J dropped 0 bases, with 14 bases sitting between them. CDR3 coding DNA: TGTGCCAGCAGCGAGAGGACAGCTGCAACTAATGAAAAACTGTTTTTT. Its translation: CASSERTAATNEKLFF.

The rearrangement uses TRBV7-2 and TRBJ2-1; 9 bases are a match to TRBD1. The CDR3 consists of 15 residues. The V and J ends lost 2 bases and 2 bases, in that order; junction bases with no gene match: 1. Germline CDR1 reads SGHTA; CDR2 reads FQGNSA. The CDR3 here is CASSLWTGAYNEQFF. The CDR3, as DNA: TGTGCCAGCAGCTTATGGACAGGGGCCTACAATGAGCAGTTCTTC.

V is TRBV5-1 and J is TRBJ1-1, with 8 bases that match TRBD1. Germline-derived CDR1 and CDR2 are SGHRS and YFSETQ. Trimming removed 4 bases from V and 5 bases from J; junction bases left unmatched: 7. CDR3 length: 14 residues. Written as DNA, the CDR3 is TGCGCCAGCAGCACTGACAGGGGAGGGACTGAAGCTTTCTTT. Translating it yields CASSTDRGGTEAFF.

This sequence joins TRBV5-1 and TRBJ1-1, with D uncertain. There are 13 residues in the CDR3. The ends were cut back, 4 bases at V and 4 bases at J, with 11 bases in the middle. CDR1 is SGHRS, CDR2 YFSETQ, per germline. CDR3 in amino acids: CASSSIGGTEAFF. The CDR3 nucleotides read TGCGCCAGCAGCAGTATAGGCGGCACTGAAGCTTTCTTT.

This clone was observed once. V is TRBV14 and J is TRBJ2-7; D unresolved. V shed 2 bases and J shed 2 bases, with 4 bases lying between them. CDR1 and CDR2 (germline): SGHDN, FVKESK. The CDR3 runs 12 residues. CDR3 bases: TGTGCCAGCAGCCAAAGCCCCTACGAGCAGTACTTC. Encoded protein: CASSQSPYEQYF.

This clone showed up just a few times. The chain combines TRBV18 with TRBJ1-6; D might be TRBD1 (5 bases). Trimming cost V 2 bases and J 10 bases, with 18 bases left between them. The germline V gene encodes CDR1 KGHSH and CDR2 LQKENI. This CDR3 contains 16 residues. The CDR3 DNA reads as TGTGCCAGCTCACCAGCGAACAGCGGGGGATACTCACCCCTCCACTTT. Translation: CASSPANSGGYSPLHF.

The chain recombines TRBV10-2 with TRBJ1-1, with 8 bases lining up with TRBD1. Germline loops: CDR1 WSHSY, CDR2 SAAADI. This CDR3 has 15 residues. Trimming cost V 6 bases and J 1 base; bases outside gene matches: 7. CDR3 nucleotide sequence: TGCGCCAGCAGACAGGGGGTCAGTCGGAACACTGAAGCTTTCTTT. Protein: CASRQGVSRNTEAFF.

This clone was observed a handful of times. The rearrangement joins TRBV12-3 or TRBV12-4 to TRBJ1-2, with TRBD1 matching 8 bases. V shed 6 bases and J 5 bases; nucleotides not matched to a gene: 5. CDR3 length: 13 residues. The CDR3 region has the DNA TGTGCCAGCAGACGAAGACAGGGGTATGGCTACACCTTC. Protein: CASRRRQGYGYTF.

The V call is TRBV7-9, the J call TRBJ1-5; the match to TRBD1 covers 9 bases. The J segment lost 2 bases and the V segment lost 4 bases, leaving 9 bases of the junction unmatched. The CDR3 is 17 amino acids. Germline CDR1 and CDR2: SEHNR and FQNEAQ (reference sequence). The CDR3 coding sequence is TGTGCCAGCAGCTCTACCGGGACAGGGTCGGGCAATCAGCCCCAGCATTTT. Protein sequence: CASSSTGTGSGNQPQHF.